The sequence of this TCR beta chain was determined in a study of human CD8 memory T cell subsets. Study outcomes and limitations: Both stem-like subsets shared clonotypes with effector memory cells. However, the stem-like memory and precursor exhausted T cell repertoires overlapped with each other only minimally.

This CDR3 comprises 16 residues. The TCR beta sequencing libraries came from UMI-labeled 5' RACE. From its re-call of the 5' RACE reads, TCRdb lists each CDR3 protein once, without DNA. This sample's table has about 20,000 distinct CDR3 sequences. Concerning this clonotype itself: Its antigen is unidentified.

The sample comprised CD8+ T cells from PBMCs. The receptor was isolated from a human donor in good health. The chain recombines TRBV12-2 with TRBJ1-1; lacking DNA, the TRBD1 call made by TCRdb goes unchecked. TRBV12-2 is designated a pseudogene. The CDR3 protein is CASRLARDVGDTEAFF.